A single T cell receptor beta chain is shown here with its context. CDR1 is SEHNR and CDR2 is FQNEAQ in the germline V gene (reference sequence). Trimming left V 1 base short and J 7 bases short, with 13 bases between. The CDR3 consists of 14 residues. This record belongs to a study of blood T cell repertoires in COVID-19. Looking at the study overall: The United States, Italy and Spain provided the acute and convalescent COVID-19 samples. T cells, B-cell-depleted T cells, or PBMCs provided the cDNA or gDNA that served as material.

As originally analysed: Nucleated cell counts were estimated from reference gene primer amplification. Clones were read by immunoSEQ multiplex PCR, and TCRdb kept only the in-frame ones, dropping some. V and J calls and clone size are as listed in that table; D and trimming were resolved from the DNA. The table shows some 150,000 clones, with about 87% occurring only once. Sequenced input: peripheral blood. This TCR came from a man aged 45-60 years who had recovered from COVID-19. The chain has TRBV7-9 and TRBJ1-2; D call uncertain. The CDR3 sequence: CASSLGGQFGGYTF. As DNA, the CDR3 is TGTGCCAGCAGCTTAGGAGGGCAGTTCGGTGGCTACACCTTC.